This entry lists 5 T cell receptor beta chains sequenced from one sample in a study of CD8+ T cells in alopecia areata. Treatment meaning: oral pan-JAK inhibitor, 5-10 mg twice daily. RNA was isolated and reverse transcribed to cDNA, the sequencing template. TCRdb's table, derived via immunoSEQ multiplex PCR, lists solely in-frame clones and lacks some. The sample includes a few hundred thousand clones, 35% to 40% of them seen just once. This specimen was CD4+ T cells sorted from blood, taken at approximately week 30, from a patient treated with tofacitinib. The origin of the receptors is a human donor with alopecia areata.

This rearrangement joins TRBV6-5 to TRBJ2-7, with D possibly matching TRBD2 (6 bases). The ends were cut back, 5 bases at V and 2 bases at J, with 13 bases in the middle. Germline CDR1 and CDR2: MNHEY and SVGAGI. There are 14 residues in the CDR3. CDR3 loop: CASSPSGLPYEQYF. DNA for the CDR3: TGTGCCAGCAGTCCCTCGGGACTCCCCTACGAGCAGTACTTC.

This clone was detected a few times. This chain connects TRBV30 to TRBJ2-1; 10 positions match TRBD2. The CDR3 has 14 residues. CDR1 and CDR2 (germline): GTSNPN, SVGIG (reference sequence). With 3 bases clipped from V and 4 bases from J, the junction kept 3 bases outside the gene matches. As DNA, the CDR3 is TGTGCCTGGAGCACTAGCGGGGATTACAATGAGCAGTTCTTC. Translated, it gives CAWSTSGDYNEQFF.

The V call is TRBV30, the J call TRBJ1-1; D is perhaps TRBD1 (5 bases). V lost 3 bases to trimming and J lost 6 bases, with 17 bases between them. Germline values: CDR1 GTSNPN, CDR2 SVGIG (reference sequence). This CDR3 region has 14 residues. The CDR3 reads CAWRSRSGSAEAFF. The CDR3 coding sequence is TGTGCCTGGAGGTCAAGGTCAGGGTCCGCTGAAGCTTTCTTT.

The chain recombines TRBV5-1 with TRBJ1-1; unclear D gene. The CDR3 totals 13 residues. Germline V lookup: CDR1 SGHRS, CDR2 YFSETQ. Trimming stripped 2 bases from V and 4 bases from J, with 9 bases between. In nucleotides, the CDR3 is TGCGCCAGCAGCTTAGAGGGAGGCACTGAAGCTTTCTTT. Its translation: CASSLEGGTEAFF.

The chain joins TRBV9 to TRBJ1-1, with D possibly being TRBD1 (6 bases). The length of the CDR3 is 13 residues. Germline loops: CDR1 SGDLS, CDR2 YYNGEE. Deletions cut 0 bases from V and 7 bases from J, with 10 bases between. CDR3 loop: CASSVEGDHEAFF. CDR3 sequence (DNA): TGTGCCAGCAGCGTAGAGGGGGACCATGAAGCTTTCTTT.